This T cell receptor beta chain was obtained from a study of neurological immune-mediated disorders. Points from the study as a whole: No sharing of CDR3 amino acid sequences was observed among expanded clones across subjects, suggesting private repertoires in all groups.

Germline CDR1 and CDR2: LGHDT and YNNKEL (reference sequence). V was pared by 1 base and J by 8 bases, with 14 bases between. This CDR3 spans 14 amino acids. Of note for this clonotype: As yet, its antigen is unknown. No conserved phenylalanine or tryptophan is present at the end of the CDR3, so a read error is the likely explanation.

cDNA synthesis was performed by 5'RACE with 10-nucleotide random UMIs. A single run covered 15-18 subjects with over 190 million TCR-beta sequences. TCRdb re-called the 5' RACE reads with MiXCR, one entry per CDR3 protein. The profile shows about 24,000 distinct CDR3 sequences, around an eighth of them singletons. Unsorted libraries were derived from 2 million PBMCs stored at -80 C. The sequence was obtained from a woman aged 40 to 50 with HTLV-1-associated myelopathy (HAM/TSP). The chain recombines TRBV3-1 with TRBJ1-2; tentatively, D is TRBD1 (5 bases). The specimen was PBMCs. Written as DNA, the CDR3 is TGTGCCAGCAGCCAAGTGGCCCGGACACGAGGCTACACCCTC. This encodes CASSQVARTRGYTL.